The 8 T cell receptor beta chains below all came from one sample that was sequenced in a study of T cell responses to AZD1222 COVID-19 vaccine. Profiling relied on immunoSEQ multiplex PCR, and the TCRdb table lists in-frame clones only, not all of them. The table has over 70,000 clones, around 88% seen once. The sequencing used peripheral blood, collected on day 0 of MenACWY control vaccination. Receptors originate from an adult in good health.

This clone was picked up a small number of times. The chain employs TRBV6-5 and TRBJ2-3; D remains unclear. V gave up 3 bases and J gave up 0 bases, with 10 bases separating them. CDR3 length: 15 residues. Per germline, CDR1 MNHEY and CDR2 SVGAGI. Here the CDR3 reads CASSYTTSSTDTQYF. The DNA for the CDR3 is TGTGCCAGCAGTTATACGACATCTAGCACAGATACGCAGTATTTT.

The chain joins TRBV28 to TRBJ1-2; 7 bases align to TRBD1. Trimming at V came to 5 bases and at J to 5 bases, leaving 8 bases not matched to a gene. From germline, CDR1 is MDHEN and CDR2 SYDVKM. This CDR3 region has 14 residues. CDR3 sequence reads: CASSRPTGRYGYTF. The CDR3 DNA reads TGTGCCAGCAGTCGACCGACAGGGCGGTATGGCTACACCTTC.

The chain recombines TRBV4-2 with TRBJ1-4; 9 positions match TRBD1. Germline V gene sequence: CDR1 LGHNA, CDR2 YNFKEQ. The length of the CDR3 is 17 residues. Trimming took 0 bases from V and 8 from J; bases not matched to a gene: 10. This chain's CDR3 is CASSQDYAGQGGEKLFF. The CDR3 bases are TGTGCCAGCAGCCAAGATTACGCGGGACAGGGAGGGGAAAAACTGTTTTTT.

This clone was counted a few times. V usage is TRBV7-9 and J usage is TRBJ2-1; the D is unclear. This CDR3 is 17 amino acids long. CDR1 and CDR2 from the germline V gene are SEHNR and FQNEAQ (reference sequence). Trimming took 5 bases from V and 4 from J, leaving 21 bases between them. Here the CDR3 DNA reads TGTGCCAGCAGCCCGCCCCTTCGAAGGTCCCCTTACAATGAGCAGTTCTTC. It specifies CASSPPLRRSPYNEQFF.

The chain carries TRBV5-6 and TRBJ1-2; the D gene is possibly TRBD1 (5 bases). The germline V gene has CDR1 SGHDT and CDR2 YYEEEE. V dropped 0 bases and J dropped 3 bases, with 6 bases sitting between them. The CDR3 sequence is 13 residues long. CDR3 in amino acids: CASSLVGDYGYTF. CDR3 in DNA: TGTGCCAGCAGCTTGGTAGGGGACTATGGCTACACCTTC.

This clone was counted between two and nine times. This chain connects TRBV15 to TRBJ2-7; 7 bases agree with TRBD2. With 3 bases clipped from V and 2 bases from J, the junction kept 4 bases outside the gene matches. The CDR3 covers 14 residues. The V gene's germline CDR1 is LNHNV and CDR2 YYDKDF (reference sequence). CDR3 sequence: CATSSAGVAYEQYF. The CDR3 DNA reads as TGTGCCACCAGCAGTGCGGGGGTAGCCTACGAGCAGTACTTC.

The gene calls are TRBV23-1 and TRBJ2-7; the D gene is possibly TRBD2 (5 bases). TRBV23-1 is sorted into the ORF group, with uncertain function. Trimming pared 3 bases from V and 6 bases from J, leaving 15 bases between. The CDR3 sequence is 14 residues long. The CDR3 protein is CASSHLERAGEQYF. CDR3 coding DNA: TGCGCCAGCAGTCACCTCGAGAGGGCAGGCGAGCAGTACTTC.

V and J are TRBV19 and TRBJ1-6, with TRBD1 matching 9 bases. The CDR3 loop spans 14 amino acids. Per the germline V gene, CDR1 is LNHDA and CDR2 is SQIVND (reference sequence). V was clipped by 7 bases and J by 7 bases; unmatched bases: 5. CDR3: CASNTGGWNSPLHF. CDR3 bases: TGTGCCAGTAATACAGGGGGCTGGAATTCACCCCTCCACTTT. Using reference TRBV19 and TRBJ1-6 for the parts outside the CDR3, the full variable domain is DGGITQSPKYLFRKEGQNVTLSCEQNLNHDAMYWYRQDPGQGLRLIYYSQIVNDFQKGDIAEGYSVSREKKESFPLTVTSAQKNPTAFYLCASNTGGWNSPLHFGNGTRLTVT.